What follows are 20 T cell receptor beta chains derived from one specimen sequenced in a study of neurological immune-mediated disorders. TCRdb used MiXCR to reprocess the 5' RACE reads, holding one entry per CDR3 protein. There are approximately 36,000 distinct CDR3 sequences in the sample; 14% occur only once, and over 20% lies in the top ten. Source material: PBMCs. The receptors originated from a woman aged 50 to 60 with HTLV-1-associated myelopathy (HAM/TSP).

This clonotype showed up many times. The chain recombines TRBV6-6 with TRBJ2-7, with D possibly TRBD2 on 6 matching bases. Trimming left V 2 bases short and J 5 bases short, with 13 bases between. The CDR3 extends over 14 amino acids. CDR1 and CDR2 from the germline V gene are MNHNY and SVGAGI (reference sequence). The CDR3 reads CASSYMSGGNEQYF. The CDR3 DNA follows: TGTGCCAGCAGTTACATGTCCGGGGGTAACGAGCAGTACTTC.

At least ten counts were recorded for this clonotype. The chain is built from TRBV6-5 and TRBJ1-2; D is undetermined. The CDR3 runs 13 residues. V lost 6 bases to trimming and J lost 6 bases, with 14 bases between them. Germline CDR1 and CDR2: MNHEY and SVGAGI. CDR3 sequence: CASRRGSINGYTF. CDR3 DNA: TGTGCCAGCAGACGAGGGTCAATAAATGGCTACACCTTC.

This clonotype has ten or more counts. The CDR3 spells CASSLGQKQETQYF. The CDR3 DNA is TGTGCCAGCAGCTTAGGACAAAAACAAGAGACCCAGTACTTC. The V and J genes are TRBV7-2 and TRBJ2-5; D not resolved. Germline CDR1 SGHTA, CDR2 FQGNSA. Trimming shortened V by 1 base and J by 2 bases, and 8 bases separated the two germline ends. This CDR3 has 14 residues.

There are many counts of this clonotype. V usage is TRBV29-1 and J usage is TRBJ1-5, with D tentatively TRBD1 (5 bases). Germline V gene lookup returns CDR1 SQVTM and CDR2 ANQGSEA. Deletions cut 4 bases from V and 4 bases from J, with 14 bases between. This CDR3 spans 14 amino acids. CDR3 sequence: CSVAGQGMNQPQHF. CDR3 coding DNA: TGCAGCGTTGCAGGACAAGGGATGAATCAGCCCCAGCATTTT.

The table lists this clonotype with many counts. The V call is TRBV12-3 or TRBV12-4, the J call TRBJ1-2; TRBD1 matches at 7 bases. This CDR3 is 13 amino acids long. Trimming took 6 bases from V and 2 from J; bases not matched to a gene: 3. The CDR3 loop reads CASRSQGNYGYTF. The CDR3, as DNA: TGTGCCAGCAGATCACAGGGGAACTATGGCTACACCTTC.

In the case of this clonotype: A much larger clonotype is one base distant, so this may be a read error. The chain carries TRBV5-8 and TRBJ2-7, with D hard to call. This CDR3 is 12 amino acids long. CDR1 and CDR2 (germline): SGHTS, YDEGEE. As DNA, the CDR3 is TGTACCAGCAGCTTGGGAAGGGTCGAGCAGTACTTC. Amino acid sequence: CTSSLGRVEQYF.

This clonotype was found many times. This chain uses TRBV3-1 with TRBJ2-7, with D unclear. With 4 bases removed from V and 7 bases from J, the gap between germline ends came to 11 bases. There are 12 residues in the CDR3. Germline V CDR1 and CDR2: LGHDT, YNNKEL (reference sequence). In nucleotides, the CDR3 is TGTGCCAGCAGCCGCCTCCAGGATGAGCAGTACTTC. Amino acids: CASSRLQDEQYF.

This clonotype was counted ten times or more. This chain uses TRBV3-1 with TRBJ1-2; D gene ambiguous. Germline V gene data show CDR1 as LGHDT and CDR2 as YNNKEL (reference sequence). V was trimmed by 1 base and J by 3 bases, leaving 6 bases between them. There are 13 residues in the CDR3. The CDR3 DNA reads TGTGCCAGCAGCCAAGTTCCTGACTATGGCTACACCTTC. This translates into CASSQVPDYGYTF. Full variable domain (outside the CDR3, taken from reference TRBV3-1 and TRBJ1-2): DTAVSQTPKYLVTQMGNDKSIKCEQNLGHDTMYWYKQDSKKFLKIMFSYNNKELIINETVPNRFSPKSPDKAHLNLHINSLELGDSAVYFCASSQVPDYGYTFGSGTRLTVV.

This clonotype was observed at least ten times. The rearrangement joins TRBV7-9 to TRBJ2-3; 9 bases are shared with TRBD1. The CDR3 extends over 16 amino acids. With 4 bases clipped from V and 4 bases from J, the junction kept 9 bases outside the gene matches. CDR1 is SEHNR, CDR2 FQNEAQ, per germline (reference sequence). In nucleotides, the CDR3 is TGTGCCAGCAGCTCCCACCGGGACAGGGTCTCAGATACGCAGTATTTT. Protein product: CASSSHRDRVSDTQYF.

In its sample, this clonotype was seen many times. The rearrangement links TRBV19 to TRBJ2-3, with D perhaps being TRBD1 or TRBD2 (5 bases each). V was clipped by 6 bases and J by 5 bases, with 21 bases between them. The CDR3 is 16 amino acids. Germline-derived CDR1 and CDR2 are LNHDA and SQIVND (reference sequence). The DNA for the CDR3 is TGTGCCAGTAGAGGGGATACAGCGGACCCTCAAGATACGCAGTATTTT. Its protein is CASRGDTADPQDTQYF.

This clonotype has at least ten counts. The chain recombines TRBV10-3 with TRBJ1-2; 9 nucleotides align to TRBD1. This CDR3 region has 16 residues. The V segment lost 3 bases and the J segment 3 bases; nucleotides outside the gene matches: 8. The V gene's germline CDR1 is ENHRY and CDR2 SYGVKD. CDR3 nucleotide sequence: TGTGCCATCAGTGATGTTCAGGGACAGGGATACTATGGCTACACCTTC. As protein: CAISDVQGQGYYGYTF.

CDR3: CASRSPGFVPEQYF. DNA of the CDR3: TGTGCCAGCAGAAGTCCAGGGTTTGTACCGGAGCAGTACTTC. The V call is TRBV28, the J call TRBJ2-7, with D possibly being TRBD1 (5 bases). Per the germline V gene, CDR1 is MDHEN and CDR2 is SYDVKM. Trimming took off 6 bases at V and 7 bases at J, with 19 bases between the two ends. The CDR3 is 14 residues long.

This clonotype was seen many times. This sequence joins TRBV20-1 and TRBJ1-6; no clear D. The CDR3 covers 15 residues. Trimming took off 1 base at V and 0 bases at J, with 7 bases between the two ends. Germline CDR1 reads DFQATT; CDR2 reads SNEGSKA (reference sequence). CDR3 nucleotide sequence: TGCAGTGCTAGAGCAGAGAGCTCCTATAATTCACCCCTCCACTTT. It translates to CSARAESSYNSPLHF.

At least ten counts were recorded for this clonotype. The rearrangement uses TRBV5-1 and TRBJ2-2, with D unclear. V was clipped by 7 bases and J by 4 bases, with 5 bases between them. Looked up from germline, CDR1 is SGHRS and CDR2 is YFSETQ. The CDR3 is made up of 11 amino acids. The CDR3 DNA sequence: TGCGCCAGCCATGGCACCGGGGAGCTGTTTTTT. Translating it yields CASHGTGELFF.

This clonotype was seen many times. The CDR3 DNA reads as TGCAGTGCTAGAGAATGGGAGGGGACTAGAGATACGCAGTATTTT. It translates to CSAREWEGTRDTQYF. J is TRBJ2-3 and V is TRBV20-1; 8 bases line up with TRBD2. Trimming cost V 0 bases and J 5 bases; bases outside gene matches: 7. The CDR3 length is 15 residues. Germline lookup yields CDR1 DFQATT and CDR2 SNEGSKA (reference sequence).

This sequence joins TRBV11-2 and TRBJ2-1; 13 bases align to TRBD2. This CDR3 is built from 15 residues. In germline, CDR1 is SGHAT, CDR2 FQNNGV. Trimming at V came to 4 bases and at J to 4 bases, leaving 1 base not matched to a gene. In DNA form, the CDR3 reads TGTGCCAGCAGCTCACTAGCGGGGGGGTACAATGAGCAGTTCTTC. Protein sequence: CASSSLAGGYNEQFF.

The CDR3 DNA follows: TGTGCCAGCAGCTTGACAGGGGAATACAATGAGCAGTTCTTC. Amino acid sequence: CASSLTGEYNEQFF. This rearrangement joins TRBV13 to TRBJ2-1, with 8 bases identical to TRBD1. This CDR3 spans 14 amino acids. The germline CDR1 and CDR2 sequences are PRHDT and FYEKMQ (reference sequence). With 3 bases clipped from V and 4 bases from J, the junction kept 2 bases outside the gene matches.

In the case of this clonotype: One end of the junction varies from germline; a read error may be responsible. The genes are TRBV3-1 and TRBJ2-4; no clear D. CDR3 length: 14 residues. Germline lookup yields CDR1 LGHDT and CDR2 YNNKEL (reference sequence). This CDR3 is CASSAQWAQNIEYF. CDR3 DNA sequence: TGTGCCAGCAGCGCTCAGTGGGCGCAAAACATTGAGTACTTC.

This clonotype occurred many times. The chain has TRBV18 and TRBJ1-4; D call uncertain. The germline gives CDR1 KGHSH, CDR2 LQKENI. V gave up 1 base and J gave up 6 bases, with 6 bases separating them. The CDR3 totals 13 residues. This CDR3 reads CASSPHPDEKLFF. CDR3 nucleotide sequence: TGTGCCAGCTCACCACACCCGGATGAAAAACTGTTTTTT.

This clonotype was seen a handful of times. The V call is TRBV3-1, the J call TRBJ1-4; TRBD1 matches 10 bases. J gave up 2 bases and V 4 bases, and 4 bases lay outside the gene matches. CDR3 length equals 16 residues. Germline values: CDR1 LGHDT, CDR2 YNNKEL (reference sequence). The CDR3 protein is CASSPTGGLTNEKLFF. CDR3 nucleotides: TGTGCCAGCAGCCCGACAGGGGGCCTGACTAATGAAAAACTGTTTTTT.